Listed here are 17 T cell receptor beta chains from one sample, sequenced in a study of cytomegalovirus exposure and HLA in healthy donors. 60 Vbeta and 13 Jbeta primers were used in PCR. Only in-frame clones appear in the TCRdb table, and some are missing; sequencing was by immunoSEQ multiplex PCR. The sample has about 190,000 clones, around 79% seen once; the top ten hold about 1.4%. The material sequenced was PBMCs. Receptors originate from a woman in her forties or fifties in good health and CMV-seronegative.

The rearrangement uses TRBV6-6 and TRBJ1-2, with unresolved D. The CDR3 is 15 residues long. Germline values: CDR1 MNHNY, CDR2 SVGAGI (reference sequence). V was clipped by 10 bases and J by 3 bases, with 21 bases between them. The DNA for the CDR3 is TGTGCCACGTACTCGTCCCGGGGTCGAGACTATGGCTACACCTTC. This gives the protein CATYSSRGRDYGYTF.

The chain links TRBV27 to TRBJ1-1, with unresolved D. V lost 5 bases, J lost 4 bases, and 11 bases lay in between. Germline assignment: CDR1 MNHEY and CDR2 SMNVEV (reference sequence). This CDR3 comprises 13 residues. CDR3 sequence (DNA): TGTGCCAGCAGTAGACTATTGACCACTGAAGCTTTCTTT. It encodes CASSRLLTTEAFF.

The J gene is TRBJ2-1, the V gene TRBV28, with 8 positions matching TRBD1. V trimming: 5 bases; J trimming: 9 bases; junction bases outside the gene matches: 12. CDR3 length: 15 residues. CDR1 is MDHEN, CDR2 SYDVKM, per germline. For the CDR3, the DNA is TGTGCCAGCAGTGGTTACCGGGTACAGGGGGGTGAGCAGTTCTTC. Its translation: CASSGYRVQGGEQFF.

Only a few counts were recorded for this clone. This chain connects TRBV5-1 to TRBJ2-1; maybe TRBD2 (5 bases). The V gene's germline CDR1 is SGHRS and CDR2 YFSETQ. Trimming pared 0 bases from V and 0 bases from J, leaving 7 bases between. The CDR3 has 15 amino acids. The CDR3, as DNA: TGCGCCAGCAGCTTGGGAGGGAGCTCCTACAATGAGCAGTTCTTC. Amino acid sequence: CASSLGGSSYNEQFF.

On this clone: Relative to the germline gene, one junction end is altered; a read error may explain this. V and J are TRBV28 and TRBJ1-2; 9 bases align to TRBD1. The germline gives CDR1 MDHEN, CDR2 SYDVKM. The CDR3 consists of 16 residues. In DNA form, the CDR3 reads TGTGCCAGCAGTCTATGGCGGACAGGGGAAGTGAATGGCTACACCTTC. It encodes CASSLWRTGEVNGYTF.

This clone was seen once. This CDR3 is also generated by other DNA sequences in the sample. The chain uses TRBV27 and TRBJ2-7; TRBD2 agrees at 9 bases. Germline loops: CDR1 MNHEY, CDR2 SMNVEV (reference sequence). Germline trimming cut 6 bases from V and 7 bases from J; bases unmatched to any gene: 19. The CDR3 length is 17 residues. CDR3 residues: CASSLQHLAGRVGEQYF. CDR3 in DNA: TGTGCCAGCAGCCTACAACATCTAGCGGGACGAGTGGGGGAGCAGTACTTC.

This clone has a handful of counts. The chain is built from TRBV9 and TRBJ1-1; D ambiguous. The CDR3 loop spans 15 amino acids. With 3 bases removed from V and 5 bases from J, the gap between germline ends came to 17 bases. Germline loops: CDR1 SGDLS, CDR2 YYNGEE. This CDR3 reads CASSAASTGGTEAFF. The DNA for the CDR3 is TGTGCCAGCAGCGCCGCTTCGACTGGCGGTACTGAAGCTTTCTTT.

V is TRBV2 and J is TRBJ1-5; 11 bases match TRBD1. Trimming took 9 bases from V and 7 from J; bases not matched to a gene: 8. The germline V gene has CDR1 SNHLY and CDR2 FYNNEI. CDR3 size: 14 residues. CDR3 DNA: TGTGCCAGTAGAGGGGACAGGGGGACGCAGCCCCAGCATTTT. Its translation: CASRGDRGTQPQHF. The entire variable domain, with the rest obtained from reference TRBV2 and TRBJ1-5, is as follows: EPEVTQTPSHQVTQMGQEVILRCVPISNHLYFYWYRQILGQKVEFLVSFYNNEISEKSEIFDDQFSVERPDGSNFTLKIRSTKLEDSAMYFCASRGDRGTQPQHFGDGTRLSIL.

The table lists this clone with a count of one. This chain uses TRBV19 with TRBJ1-1; 7 bases match TRBD1. CDR1 is LNHDA, CDR2 SQIVND, per germline (reference sequence). The J segment lost 4 bases and the V segment lost 6 bases, leaving 8 bases of the junction unmatched. The CDR3 consists of 14 residues. The CDR3 sequence is CASRMTQGGTEAFF. The CDR3 nucleotides are TGTGCCAGTAGGATGACCCAGGGGGGCACTGAAGCTTTCTTT.

V is TRBV5-6 and J is TRBJ1-4, with 11 bases that match TRBD1. V shed 1 base and J 0 bases; nucleotides not matched to a gene: 2. Looked up from germline, CDR1 is SGHDT and CDR2 is YYEEEE. The CDR3 length is 17 residues. The DNA of the CDR3 is TGTGCCAGCAGCTTGCTGGGACAGGGGGCAACTAATGAAAAACTGTTTTTT. Translating gives CASSLLGQGATNEKLFF.

V usage is TRBV19 and J usage is TRBJ2-3; 8 positions match TRBD1. V shed 3 bases, J shed 3 bases, and the junction held 14 bases outside the gene matches. The CDR3 runs 18 residues. Germline loops: CDR1 LNHDA, CDR2 SQIVND (reference sequence). The DNA of the CDR3 is TGTGCCAGTAGTATCGACCTCCCCGGACAGGGTATAACAGATACGCAGTATTTT. This translates into CASSIDLPGQGITDTQYF.

V is TRBV7-9 and J is TRBJ2-5; possibly TRBD1 for D (5 bases). The J call is uncertain, as TRBJ2-7 better fits the DNA end. The CDR3 runs 12 residues. The germline V gene encodes CDR1 SEHNR and CDR2 FQNEAQ (reference sequence). The CDR3 sequence is CASSPDTYEQYF. CDR3 sequence (DNA): TGTGCCAGCAGCCCGGACACATACGAGCAGTACTTC.

This clone was counted once. The chain has TRBV6-1 and TRBJ1-1, with D maybe TRBD1 (6 bases). Trimming took off 1 base at V and 5 bases at J, with 17 bases between the two ends. Germline V gene lookup returns CDR1 MNHNS and CDR2 SASEGT. CDR3 size: 16 residues. In DNA form, the CDR3 reads TGTGCCAGCAGTGAAGGTGCGGGGGCACGAAGGACTGAAGCTTTCTTT. Protein product: CASSEGAGARRTEAFF.

A few counts support this clone. V gene TRBV6-5 combines with J gene TRBJ2-3; tentatively, D is TRBD1 (6 bases). This CDR3 has 12 residues. Looked up from germline, CDR1 is MNHEY and CDR2 is SVGAGI. Trimming took off 3 bases at V and 11 bases at J, with 12 bases between the two ends. CDR3 in DNA: TGTGCCAGCAGTTATCAGGGGCAAGAGCAGTATTTT. Translated, it gives CASSYQGQEQYF.

A few counts support this clone. The chain is built from TRBV4-1 and TRBJ1-1, with D unresolved. CDR3 length: 15 amino acids. The germline CDR1 and CDR2 sequences are MGHRA and YSYEKL. The ends were cut back, 0 bases at V and 1 base at J, with 9 bases in the middle. The CDR3 coding sequence is TGCGCCAGCAGCCAAGATCGACGGGAGAACACTGAAGCTTTCTTT. Its protein is CASSQDRRENTEAFF.

The chain employs TRBV2 and TRBJ1-2, with 7 nucleotides matching TRBD1. In germline, CDR1 is SNHLY, CDR2 FYNNEI. J was trimmed by 8 bases and V by 8 bases; bases with no gene match: 8. The CDR3 covers 12 residues. CDR3 loop: CASWDRILGYTF. In DNA, the CDR3 is TGTGCCAGCTGGGACAGAATCTTAGGCTACACCTTC.

This clone has just a few counts. The chain has TRBV5-4 and TRBJ1-2; 9 bases agree with TRBD1. CDR3 length equals 17 residues. V was clipped by 4 bases and J by 7 bases; unmatched bases: 17. Germline V gene data show CDR1 as SGHNT and CDR2 as YYREEE (reference sequence). The CDR3 DNA follows: TGTGCCAGCAGCCCGGATCTAAACAGGGGGCGCGGAGCTGGCTACACCTTC. Translating gives CASSPDLNRGRGAGYTF. Combining the CDR3 with reference TRBV5-4 and TRBJ1-2 gives the whole variable domain ETGVTQSPTHLIKTRGQQVTLRCSSQSGHNTVSWYQQALGQGPQFIFQYYREEENGRGNFPPRFSGLQFPNYSSELNVNALELDDSALYLCASSPDLNRGRGAGYTFGSGTRLTVV.